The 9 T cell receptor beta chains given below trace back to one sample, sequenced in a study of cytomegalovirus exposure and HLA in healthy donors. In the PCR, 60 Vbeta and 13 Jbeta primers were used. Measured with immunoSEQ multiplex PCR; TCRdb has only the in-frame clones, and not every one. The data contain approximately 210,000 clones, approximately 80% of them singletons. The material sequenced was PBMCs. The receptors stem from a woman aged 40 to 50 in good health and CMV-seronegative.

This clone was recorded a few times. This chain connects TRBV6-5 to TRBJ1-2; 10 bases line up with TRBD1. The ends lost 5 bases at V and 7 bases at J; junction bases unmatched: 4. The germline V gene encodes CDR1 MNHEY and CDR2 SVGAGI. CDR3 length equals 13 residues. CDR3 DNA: TGTGCCAGCAGTCCGACAGGGGGCATTGGCTACACCTTC. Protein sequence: CASSPTGGIGYTF.

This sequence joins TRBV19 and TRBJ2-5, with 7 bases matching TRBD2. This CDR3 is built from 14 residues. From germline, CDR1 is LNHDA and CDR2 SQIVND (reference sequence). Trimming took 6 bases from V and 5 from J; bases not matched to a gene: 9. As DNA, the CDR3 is TGTGCCAGTAGATCCCGGGAGGCTCTGGAGACCCAGTACTTC. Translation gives CASRSREALETQYF.

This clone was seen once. This CDR3 reads CASSPRGPSGPPTGELFF. The CDR3 bases are TGTGCCAGCAGCCCCCGGGGACCTAGCGGCCCTCCCACCGGGGAGCTGTTTTTT. The rearrangement uses TRBV9 and TRBJ2-2; 7 bases are a match to TRBD2. From germline, CDR1 is SGDLS and CDR2 YYNGEE. Trimming cost V 4 bases and J 4 bases; bases outside gene matches: 16. This CDR3 has 18 amino acids.

The CDR3 loop is CASSSGTGEIYEQYV. CDR3 sequence (DNA): TGTGCCAGCAGCTCTGGGACAGGGGAGATTTACGAGCAGTACGTC. The V gene is TRBV5-4, the J gene TRBJ2-7; 10 nucleotides align to TRBD1. Looked up from germline, CDR1 is SGHNT and CDR2 is YYREEE (reference sequence). Trimming took 3 bases from V and 4 from J; bases not matched to a gene: 7. The CDR3 totals 15 residues.

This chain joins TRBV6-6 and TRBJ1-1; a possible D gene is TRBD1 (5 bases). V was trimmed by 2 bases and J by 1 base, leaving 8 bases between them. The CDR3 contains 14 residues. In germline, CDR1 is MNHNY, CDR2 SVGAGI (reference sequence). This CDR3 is CASSYRQQNTEAFF. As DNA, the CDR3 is TGTGCCAGCAGTTACCGACAGCAGAACACTGAAGCTTTCTTT.

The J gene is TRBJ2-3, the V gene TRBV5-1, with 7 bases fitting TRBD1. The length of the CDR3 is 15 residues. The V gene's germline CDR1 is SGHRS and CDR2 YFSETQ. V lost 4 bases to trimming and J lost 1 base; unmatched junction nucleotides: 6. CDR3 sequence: CASSARTGGTDTQYF. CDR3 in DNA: TGCGCCAGCAGCGCGCGGACAGGAGGCACAGATACGCAGTATTTT.

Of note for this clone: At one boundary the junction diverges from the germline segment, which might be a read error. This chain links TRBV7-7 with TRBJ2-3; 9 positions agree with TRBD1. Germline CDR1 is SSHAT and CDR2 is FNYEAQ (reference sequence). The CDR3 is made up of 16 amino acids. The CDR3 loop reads CASSLGRTGEGDTQYF. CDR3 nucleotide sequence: TGTGCTAGCAGCTTAGGTCGGACAGGGGAGGGGGATACGCAGTATTTT.

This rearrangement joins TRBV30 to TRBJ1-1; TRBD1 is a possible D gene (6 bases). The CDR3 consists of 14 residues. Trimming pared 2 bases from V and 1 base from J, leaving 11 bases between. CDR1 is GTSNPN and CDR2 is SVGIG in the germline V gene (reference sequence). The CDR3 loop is CAWSKRQANTEAFF. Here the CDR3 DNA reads TGTGCCTGGAGTAAACGACAGGCGAACACTGAAGCTTTCTTT.

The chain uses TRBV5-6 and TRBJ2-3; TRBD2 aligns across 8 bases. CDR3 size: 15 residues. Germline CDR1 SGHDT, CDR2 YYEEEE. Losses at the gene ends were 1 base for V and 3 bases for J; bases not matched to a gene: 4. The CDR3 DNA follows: TGTGCCAGCAGCTTGTCGCGGGAGGCGACAGATACGCAGTATTTT. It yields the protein CASSLSREATDTQYF.